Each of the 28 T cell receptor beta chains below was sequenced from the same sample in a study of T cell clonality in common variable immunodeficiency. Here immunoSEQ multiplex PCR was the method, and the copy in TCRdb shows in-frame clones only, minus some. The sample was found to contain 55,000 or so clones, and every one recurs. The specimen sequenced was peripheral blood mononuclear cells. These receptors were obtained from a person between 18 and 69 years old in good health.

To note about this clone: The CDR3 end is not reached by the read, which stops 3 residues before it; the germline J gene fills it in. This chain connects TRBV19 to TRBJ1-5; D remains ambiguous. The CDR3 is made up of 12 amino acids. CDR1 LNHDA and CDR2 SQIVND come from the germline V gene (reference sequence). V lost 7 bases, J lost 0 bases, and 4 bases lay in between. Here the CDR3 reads CASKYSNQPQHF. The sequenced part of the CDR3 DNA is TGTGCCAGTAAATATAGCAATCAGCCC.

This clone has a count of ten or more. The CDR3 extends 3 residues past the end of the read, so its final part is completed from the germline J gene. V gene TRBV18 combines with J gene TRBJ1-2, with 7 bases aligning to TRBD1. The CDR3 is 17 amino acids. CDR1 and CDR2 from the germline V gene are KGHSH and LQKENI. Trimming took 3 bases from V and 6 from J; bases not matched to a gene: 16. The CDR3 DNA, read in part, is TGTGCCAGCTCACCTACCCCGGACAGGCAAGGGGAAGATGGC. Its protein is CASSPTPDRQGEDG. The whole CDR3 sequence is CASSPTPDRQGEDGYTF.

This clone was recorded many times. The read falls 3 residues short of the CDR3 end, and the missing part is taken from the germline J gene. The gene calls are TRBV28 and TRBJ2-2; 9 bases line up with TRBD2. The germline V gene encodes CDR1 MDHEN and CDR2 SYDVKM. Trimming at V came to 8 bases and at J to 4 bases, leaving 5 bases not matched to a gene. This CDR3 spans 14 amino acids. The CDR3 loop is CASLSGGTTGELFF. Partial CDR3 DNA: TGTGCCAGCCTTAGCGGGGGTACCACCGGGGAG.

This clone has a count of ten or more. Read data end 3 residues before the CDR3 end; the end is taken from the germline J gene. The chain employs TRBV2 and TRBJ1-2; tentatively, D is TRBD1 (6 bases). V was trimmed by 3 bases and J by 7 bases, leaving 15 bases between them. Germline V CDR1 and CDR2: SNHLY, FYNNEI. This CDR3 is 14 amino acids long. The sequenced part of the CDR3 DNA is TGTGCCAGCAGTGAGACCCCAGGGGCTGGTGGC. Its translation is CASSETPGAGG. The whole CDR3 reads CASSETPGAGGYTF.

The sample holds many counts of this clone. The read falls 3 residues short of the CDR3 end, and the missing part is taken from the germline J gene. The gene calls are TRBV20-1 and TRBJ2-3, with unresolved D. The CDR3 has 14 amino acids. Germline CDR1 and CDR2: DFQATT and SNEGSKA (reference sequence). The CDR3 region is CSARDPNSNQPQYF. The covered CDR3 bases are TGCAGTGCTAGAGATCCAAATAGCAATCAGCCG.

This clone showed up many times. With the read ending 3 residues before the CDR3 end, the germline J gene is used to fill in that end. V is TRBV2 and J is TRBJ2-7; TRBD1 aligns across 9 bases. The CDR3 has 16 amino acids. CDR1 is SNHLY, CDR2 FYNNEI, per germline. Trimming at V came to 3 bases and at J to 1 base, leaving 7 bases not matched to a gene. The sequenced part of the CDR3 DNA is TGTGCCAGCAGTGAGAGTGGGACAGGGTTATCCTACGAG. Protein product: CASSESGTGLSYE. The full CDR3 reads CASSESGTGLSYEQYF.

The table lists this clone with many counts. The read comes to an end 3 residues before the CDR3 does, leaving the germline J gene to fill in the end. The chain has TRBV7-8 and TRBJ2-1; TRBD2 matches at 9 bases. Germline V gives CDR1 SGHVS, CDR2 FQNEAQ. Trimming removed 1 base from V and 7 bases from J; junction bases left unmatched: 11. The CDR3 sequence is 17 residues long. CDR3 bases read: TGTGCCAGCAGCTTAGATCGGGGCGGGGGGGCTGGAAATGAG. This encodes CASSLDRGGGAGNE. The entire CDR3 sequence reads CASSLDRGGGAGNEQFF.

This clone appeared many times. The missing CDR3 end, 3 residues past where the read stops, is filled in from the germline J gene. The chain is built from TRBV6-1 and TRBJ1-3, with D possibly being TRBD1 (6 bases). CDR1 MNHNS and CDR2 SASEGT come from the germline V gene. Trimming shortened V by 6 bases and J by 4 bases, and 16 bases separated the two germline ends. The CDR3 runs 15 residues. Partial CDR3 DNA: TGTGCCAGCAGGGAAAACCAGGGGCCCGGAAACACC. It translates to CASRENQGPGNT. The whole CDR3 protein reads CASRENQGPGNTIYF.

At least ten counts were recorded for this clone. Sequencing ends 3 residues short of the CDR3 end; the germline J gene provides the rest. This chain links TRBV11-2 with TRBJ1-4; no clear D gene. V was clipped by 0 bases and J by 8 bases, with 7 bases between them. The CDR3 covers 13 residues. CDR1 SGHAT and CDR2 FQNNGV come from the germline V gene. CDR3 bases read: TGTGCCAGCAGCTTAGACCGAGGGGAAAAA. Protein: CASSLDRGEK. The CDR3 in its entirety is CASSLDRGEKLFF.

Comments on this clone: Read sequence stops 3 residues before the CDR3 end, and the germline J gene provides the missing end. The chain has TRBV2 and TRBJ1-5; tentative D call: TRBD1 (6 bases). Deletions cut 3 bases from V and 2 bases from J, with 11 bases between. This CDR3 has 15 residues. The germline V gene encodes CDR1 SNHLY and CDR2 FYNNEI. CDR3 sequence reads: CASSERGLGNQPQHF. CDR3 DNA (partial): TGTGCCAGCAGTGAGCGGGGGCTTGGCAATCAGCCC. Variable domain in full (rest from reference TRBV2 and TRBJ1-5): EPEVTQTPSHQVTQMGQEVILRCVPISNHLYFYWYRQILGQKVEFLVSFYNNEISEKSEIFDDQFSVERPDGSNFTLKIRSTKLEDSAMYFCASSERGLGNQPQHFGDGTRLSIL.

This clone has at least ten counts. Partial CDR3 DNA: TGTGCCTGGGGCCAGTGGCGGGACAATGAG. It translates to CAWGQWRDNE. The entire CDR3 is CAWGQWRDNEQFF. The chain employs TRBV30 and TRBJ2-1; TRBD2 might be the D (5 bases). With the read ending 3 residues before the CDR3 end, the germline J gene is used to fill in that end. The CDR3 has 13 residues. Germline lookup yields CDR1 GTSNPN and CDR2 SVGIG (reference sequence). Deletions cut 5 bases from V and 5 bases from J, with 13 bases between.

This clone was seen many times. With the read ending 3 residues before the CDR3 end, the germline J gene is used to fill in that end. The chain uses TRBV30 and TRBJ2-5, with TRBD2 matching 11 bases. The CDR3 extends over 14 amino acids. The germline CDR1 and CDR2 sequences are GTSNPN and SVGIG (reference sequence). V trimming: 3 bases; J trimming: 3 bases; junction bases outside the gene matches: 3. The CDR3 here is CAWRLAGGKETQYF. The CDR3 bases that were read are TGTGCCTGGAGGTTAGCGGGAGGGAAAGAGACC.

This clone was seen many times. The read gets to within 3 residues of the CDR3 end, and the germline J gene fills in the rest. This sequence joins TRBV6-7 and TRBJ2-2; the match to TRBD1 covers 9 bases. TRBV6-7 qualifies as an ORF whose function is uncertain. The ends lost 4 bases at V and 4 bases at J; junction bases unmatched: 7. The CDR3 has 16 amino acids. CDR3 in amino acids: CASSFRTGESTGELFF. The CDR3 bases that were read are TGTGCCAGCAGTTTCCGGACAGGGGAGAGCACCGGGGAG.

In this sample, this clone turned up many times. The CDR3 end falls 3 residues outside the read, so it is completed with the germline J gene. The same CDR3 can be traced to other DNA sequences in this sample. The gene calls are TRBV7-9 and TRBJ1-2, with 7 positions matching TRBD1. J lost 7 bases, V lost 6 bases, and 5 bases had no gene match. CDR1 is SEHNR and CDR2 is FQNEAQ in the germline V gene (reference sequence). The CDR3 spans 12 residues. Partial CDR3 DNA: TGTGCCAGCAGTTTAACAGGGGTTGGC. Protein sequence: CASSLTGVG. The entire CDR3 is CASSLTGVGYTF.

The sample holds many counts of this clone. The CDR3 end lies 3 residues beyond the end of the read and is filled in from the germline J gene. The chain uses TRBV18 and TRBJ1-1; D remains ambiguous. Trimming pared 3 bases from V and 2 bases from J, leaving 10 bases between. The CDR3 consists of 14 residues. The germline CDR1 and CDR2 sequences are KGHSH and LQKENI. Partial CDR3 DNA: TGTGCCAGCTCACCGGCTCAGATAAACACTGAA. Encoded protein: CASSPAQINTE. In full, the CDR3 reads CASSPAQINTEAFF. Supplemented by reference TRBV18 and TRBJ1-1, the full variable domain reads NAGVMQNPRHLVRRRGQEARLRCSPMKGHSHVYWYRQLPEEGLKFMVYLQKENIIDESGMPKERFSAEFPKEGPSILRIQQVVRGDSAAYFCASSPAQINTEAFFGQGTRLTVV.

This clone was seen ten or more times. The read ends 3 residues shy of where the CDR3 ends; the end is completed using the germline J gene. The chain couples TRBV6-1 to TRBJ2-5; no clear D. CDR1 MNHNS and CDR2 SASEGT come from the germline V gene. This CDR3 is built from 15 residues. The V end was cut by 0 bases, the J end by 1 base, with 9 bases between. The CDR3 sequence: CASSEALLLQETQYF. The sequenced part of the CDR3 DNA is TGTGCCAGCAGTGAAGCGTTACTGCTCCAAGAGACC.

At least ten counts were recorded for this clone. The CDR3 is CASSLWTGGNTEAFF. The covered CDR3 bases are TGCGCCAGCAGCTTATGGACAGGGGGCAACACTGAA. V and J are TRBV5-1 and TRBJ1-1, with 11 bases lining up with TRBD1. The read ends 3 residues early relative to the CDR3; the germline J gene fills the gap. After removal of 2 bases from V and 2 bases from J, the junction contained 2 bases not matched to a gene. The CDR3 is 15 amino acids. Germline V gene lookup returns CDR1 SGHRS and CDR2 YFSETQ.

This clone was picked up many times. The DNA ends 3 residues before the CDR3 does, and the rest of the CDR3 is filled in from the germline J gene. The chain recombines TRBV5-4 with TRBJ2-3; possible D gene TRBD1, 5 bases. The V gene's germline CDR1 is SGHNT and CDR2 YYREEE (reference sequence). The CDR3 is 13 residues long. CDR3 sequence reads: CASSLGQQETQYF. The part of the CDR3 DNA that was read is TGTGCCAGCAGCTTGGGACAGCAAGAGACG.

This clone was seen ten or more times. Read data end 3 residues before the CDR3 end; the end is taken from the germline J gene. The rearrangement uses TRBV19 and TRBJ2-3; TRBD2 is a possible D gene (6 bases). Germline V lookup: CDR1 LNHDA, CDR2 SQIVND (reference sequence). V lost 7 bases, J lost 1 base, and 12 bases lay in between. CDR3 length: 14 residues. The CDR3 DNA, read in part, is TGTGCCAGTAAGATGGGGACTCGCACAGATACG. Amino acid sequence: CASKMGTRTDT. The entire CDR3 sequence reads CASKMGTRTDTQYF.

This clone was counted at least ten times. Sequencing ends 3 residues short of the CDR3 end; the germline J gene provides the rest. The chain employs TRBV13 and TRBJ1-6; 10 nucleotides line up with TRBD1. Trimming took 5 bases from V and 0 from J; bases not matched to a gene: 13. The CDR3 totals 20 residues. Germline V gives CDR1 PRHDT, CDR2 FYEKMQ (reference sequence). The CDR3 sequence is CASSRHQPGQGYSYNSPLHF. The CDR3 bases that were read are TGTGCCAGCAGCCGCCATCAACCGGGACAGGGGTACTCCTATAATTCACCC.

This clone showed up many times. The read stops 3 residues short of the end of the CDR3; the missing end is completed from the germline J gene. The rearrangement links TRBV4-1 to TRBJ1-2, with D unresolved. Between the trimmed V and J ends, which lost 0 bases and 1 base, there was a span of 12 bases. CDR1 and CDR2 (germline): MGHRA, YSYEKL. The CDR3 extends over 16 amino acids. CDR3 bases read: TGCGCCAGCAGCCAAGAATCGGGGTGGGATAACTATGGC. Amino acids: CASSQESGWDNYG. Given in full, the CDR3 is CASSQESGWDNYGYTF.

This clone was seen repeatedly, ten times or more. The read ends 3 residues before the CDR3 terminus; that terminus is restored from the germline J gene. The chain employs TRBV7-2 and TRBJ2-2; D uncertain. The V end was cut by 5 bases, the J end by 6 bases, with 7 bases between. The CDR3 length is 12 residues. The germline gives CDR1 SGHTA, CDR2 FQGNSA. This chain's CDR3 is CASSPRAGELFF. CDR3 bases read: TGTGCCAGCAGCCCCCGGGCCGGGGAG.

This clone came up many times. The CDR3 sequence: CSASPQGVRNTEAFF. The part of the CDR3 DNA that was read is TGCAGTGCCTCACCACAGGGCGTACGGAACACTGAA. This chain links TRBV20-1 with TRBJ1-1, with D possibly matching TRBD1 (6 bases). The read terminates 3 residues before the CDR3 end, so the remaining end is supplied by the germline J gene. CDR3 size: 15 residues. The germline V and J ends were trimmed by 6 bases and 1 base, with 18 bases remaining between them. CDR1 and CDR2 (germline): DFQATT, SNEGSKA (reference sequence).

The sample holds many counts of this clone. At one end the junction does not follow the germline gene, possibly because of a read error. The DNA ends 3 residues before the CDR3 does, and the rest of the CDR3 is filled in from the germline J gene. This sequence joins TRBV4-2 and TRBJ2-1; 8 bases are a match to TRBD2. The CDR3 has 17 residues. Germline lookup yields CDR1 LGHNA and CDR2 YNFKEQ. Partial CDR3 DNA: TGCGCCAGCAGCCAAGGTGCGCGGGGGGTTACCTACAATGAG. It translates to CASSQGARGVTYNE. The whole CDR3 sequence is CASSQGARGVTYNEQFF.

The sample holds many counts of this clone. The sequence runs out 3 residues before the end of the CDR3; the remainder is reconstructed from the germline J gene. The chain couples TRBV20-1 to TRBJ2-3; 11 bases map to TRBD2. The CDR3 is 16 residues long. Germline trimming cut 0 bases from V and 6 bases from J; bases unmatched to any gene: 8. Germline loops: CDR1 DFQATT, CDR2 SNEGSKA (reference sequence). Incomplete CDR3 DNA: TGCAGTGCTAGAGATAGACTAGCGGGGTGGGCGGATACG. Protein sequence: CSARDRLAGWADT. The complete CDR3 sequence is CSARDRLAGWADTQYF.

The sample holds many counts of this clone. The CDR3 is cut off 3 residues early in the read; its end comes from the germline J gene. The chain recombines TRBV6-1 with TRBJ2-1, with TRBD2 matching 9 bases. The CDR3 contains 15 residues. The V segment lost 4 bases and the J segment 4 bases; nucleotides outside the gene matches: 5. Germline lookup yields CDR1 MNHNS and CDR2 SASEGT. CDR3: CASSARLAGYNEQFF. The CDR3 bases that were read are TGTGCCAGCAGTGCCCGGCTAGCGGGGTACAATGAG.

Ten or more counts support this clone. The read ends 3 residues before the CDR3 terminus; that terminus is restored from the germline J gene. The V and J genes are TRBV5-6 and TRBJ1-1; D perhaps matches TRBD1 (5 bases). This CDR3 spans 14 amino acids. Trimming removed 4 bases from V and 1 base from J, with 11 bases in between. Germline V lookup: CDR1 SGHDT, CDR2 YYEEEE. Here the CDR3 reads CASSNGRENTEAFF. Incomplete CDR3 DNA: TGTGCCAGCAGCAACGGCAGGGAGAACACTGAA.

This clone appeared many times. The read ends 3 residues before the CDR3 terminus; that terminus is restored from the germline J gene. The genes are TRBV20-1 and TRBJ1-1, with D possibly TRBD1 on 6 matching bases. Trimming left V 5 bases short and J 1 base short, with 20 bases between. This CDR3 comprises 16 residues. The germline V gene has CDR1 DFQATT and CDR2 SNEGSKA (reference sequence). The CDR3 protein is CSAPKDRRVSNTEAFF. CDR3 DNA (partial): TGCAGTGCTCCAAAAGACAGGCGCGTATCGAACACTGAA.